This is a list of T cell receptor beta chains from one sample in a study of neurological immune-mediated disorders. MiXCR was run by TCRdb on the 5' RACE reads, yielding one entry per CDR3 protein. The data hold some 27,000 distinct CDR3 sequences, with under 25% observed a single time. The sequencing sample was made of CD4+ T cells from blood. Every receptor here comes from a man aged 45-60 years with HTLV-1-associated myelopathy (HAM/TSP). CDR3s include the opening cysteine and the closing phenylalanine or tryptophan. Each record gives: D gene, J gene, V gene, clone size, CDR3 DNA, CDR3 protein. The D gene is left open where the match is weak. The listing skips clone size in some rows; elsewhere it reads once, few, many or a size class.

>NA|TRBJ1-4|TRBV3-1|many
TGTGCCAGCAGCCCCTCGGGGAGGGGACGGACTAATGAAAAACTGTTTTTT
CASSPSGRGRTNEKLFF
>TRBD1|TRBJ1-4|TRBV12-3/TRBV12-4|NA
TGTGCCAGCAGTAGTCGGACAGGACCTAATGAAAAACTGTTTTTT
CASSSRTGPNEKLFF
>TRBD1|TRBJ2-7|TRBV20-1|many
TGCAGTGCCGACGCGGGGACAGGGACCTACGAGCAGTACTTC
CSADAGTGTYEQYF
>NA|TRBJ1-1|TRBV6-5|many
TGTGCCAGCAGCCTCTTCTGGGGCGGAGGGAACACTGAAGCTTTCTTT
CASSLFWGGGNTEAFF
>TRBD2|TRBJ2-7|TRBV20-1|many
TGCAGTGCTAGGGGACTAGCGAGGAGCTCCTACGAGCAGTACTTC
CSARGLARSSYEQYF
>TRBD1|TRBJ1-2|TRBV7-2|many
TGTGCCAGCAGCTGGGGGGGGACAGGGAAGTCCCATGGCTACACCTTC
CASSWGGTGKSHGYTF
>NA|TRBJ2-7|TRBV5-1|NA
NA
CASSFYICSASGGTYEQYF
>NA|TRBJ2-3|TRBV12-3/TRBV12-4|NA
TGTGCCAGCAGTTCCATGACAGTGGGCACAGATACGCAGTATTTT
CASSSMTVGTDTQYF
>TRBD2|TRBJ2-5|TRBV4-1|many
TGCGCCAGCAGCCAAGTTGGCGCGGGGGGGTTGGGGACCCAGTACTTC
CASSQVGAGGLGTQYF
>TRBD1|TRBJ2-3|TRBV5-1|NA
TGCGCCAGCAGCCCAGGGACAGGGAGTAGGTCAGATACGCAGTATTTT
CASSPGTGSRSDTQYF
>TRBD2|TRBJ2-3|TRBV7-8|many
TGTGCCAGCAGCTTAGGACTAGCCGATACGCAGTATTTT
CASSLGLADTQYF